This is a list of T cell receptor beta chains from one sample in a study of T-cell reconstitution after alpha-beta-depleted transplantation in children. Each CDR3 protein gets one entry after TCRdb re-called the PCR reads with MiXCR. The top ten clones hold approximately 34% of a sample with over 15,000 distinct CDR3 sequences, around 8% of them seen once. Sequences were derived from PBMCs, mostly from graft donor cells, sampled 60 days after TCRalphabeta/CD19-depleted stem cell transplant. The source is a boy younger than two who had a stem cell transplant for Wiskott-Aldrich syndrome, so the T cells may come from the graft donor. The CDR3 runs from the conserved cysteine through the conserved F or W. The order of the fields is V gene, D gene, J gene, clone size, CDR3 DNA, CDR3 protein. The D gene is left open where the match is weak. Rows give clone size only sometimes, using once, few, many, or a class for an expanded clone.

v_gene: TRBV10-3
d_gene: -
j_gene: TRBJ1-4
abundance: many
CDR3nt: TGTGCCATCAGTAAGGACAGTCCTAATGAAAAACTGTTTTTT
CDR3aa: CAISKDSPNEKLFF

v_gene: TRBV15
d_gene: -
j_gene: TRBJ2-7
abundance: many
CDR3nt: TGTGCCACCAGCATCGCGTACACCTACGAGCAGTACTTC
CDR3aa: CATSIAYTYEQYF

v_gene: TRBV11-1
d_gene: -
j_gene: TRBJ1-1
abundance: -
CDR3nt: TGTGCCAGCAGCCAACAGGGGAACACTGAAGCTTTCTTT
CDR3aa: CASSQQGNTEAFF

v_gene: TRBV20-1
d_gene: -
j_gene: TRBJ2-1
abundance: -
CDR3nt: TGCAGTCCAGGGGGGAGGGGGAATGAGCAGTTCTTC
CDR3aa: CSPGGRGNEQFF

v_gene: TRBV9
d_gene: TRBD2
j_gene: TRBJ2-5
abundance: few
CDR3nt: TGTGCCAGCAGCGTAGCCCTAGCGGAAGAGACCCAGTACTTC
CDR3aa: CASSVALAEETQYF

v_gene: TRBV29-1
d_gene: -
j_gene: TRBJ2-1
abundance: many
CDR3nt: TGCAGCGTTGAACGACGATTACCCCTCTACAATGAGCAGTTCTTC
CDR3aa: CSVERRLPLYNEQFF

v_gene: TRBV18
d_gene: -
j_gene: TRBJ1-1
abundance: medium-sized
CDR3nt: TGTGCCAGCTCACCGGACAGTGAAGCTTTCTTT
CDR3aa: CASSPDSEAFF

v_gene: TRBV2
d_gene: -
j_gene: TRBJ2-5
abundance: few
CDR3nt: TGTGCCAGCGGACAGAGCCAAGAGACCCAGTACTTC
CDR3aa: CASGQSQETQYF

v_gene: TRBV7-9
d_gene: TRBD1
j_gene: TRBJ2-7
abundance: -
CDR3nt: TGTGCCAGCAGCTTACGGGCAGGGGGTAACTACGAGCAGTACTTC
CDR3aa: CASSLRAGGNYEQYF

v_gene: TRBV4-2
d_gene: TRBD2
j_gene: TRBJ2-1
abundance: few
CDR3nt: TGTGCCAGCAGCCCCGGGCGCGGGAGCTCAAACTACAATGAGCAGTTCTTC
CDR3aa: CASSPGRGSSNYNEQFF

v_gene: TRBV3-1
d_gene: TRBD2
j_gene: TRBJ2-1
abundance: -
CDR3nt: TGTGCCAGCAGCCCCCGCCCGGGGGGGGATGAGCAGTTCTTC
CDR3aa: CASSPRPGGDEQFF

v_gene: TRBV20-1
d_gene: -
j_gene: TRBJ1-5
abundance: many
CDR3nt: TGCAGTGCTAGAACCGCAGGGAGGACAAATCAGCCCCAGCATTTT
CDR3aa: CSARTAGRTNQPQHF

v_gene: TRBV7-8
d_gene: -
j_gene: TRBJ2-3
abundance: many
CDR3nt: TGTGCCAGCAGCTTGGACAGAATATTCACAGATACGCAGTATTTT
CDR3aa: CASSLDRIFTDTQYF

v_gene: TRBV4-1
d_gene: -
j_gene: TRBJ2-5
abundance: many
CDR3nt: TGCGCCAGCAGCCAAGCTAACAGGGAAGAGACCCAGTACTTC
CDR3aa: CASSQANREETQYF

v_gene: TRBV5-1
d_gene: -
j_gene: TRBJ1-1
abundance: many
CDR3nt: TGCGCCAGCAGCCCCAGGTTGAACACTGAAGCTTTCTTT
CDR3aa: CASSPRLNTEAFF

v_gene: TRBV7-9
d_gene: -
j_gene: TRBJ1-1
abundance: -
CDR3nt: TGTGCCAGCAGCCTGTATTCGGACACTGAAGTTTTCTTT
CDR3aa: CASSLYSDTEVFF

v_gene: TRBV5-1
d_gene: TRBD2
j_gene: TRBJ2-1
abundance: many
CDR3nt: TGCGCCAGCAGCTCGGGATGGCGGGGGGCCTACAATGAGCAGTTCTTC
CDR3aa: CASSSGWRGAYNEQFF

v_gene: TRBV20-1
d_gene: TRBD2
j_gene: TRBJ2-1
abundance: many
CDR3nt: TGCAGTGCTAGAAGCGGGGGGGGGTACAATGAGCAGTTCTTC
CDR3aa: CSARSGGGYNEQFF

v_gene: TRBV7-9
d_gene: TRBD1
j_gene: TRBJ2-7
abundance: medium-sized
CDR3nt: TGTGCCAGCAGCTCGCTACAGGGGGCGCGTAAACCGGGCTTC
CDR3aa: CASSSLQGARKPGF

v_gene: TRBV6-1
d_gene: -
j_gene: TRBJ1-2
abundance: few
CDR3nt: TGTGCCAGCACCCTGGTGGGGATTGAAGACTATGGCTACACCTTC
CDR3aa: CASTLVGIEDYGYTF

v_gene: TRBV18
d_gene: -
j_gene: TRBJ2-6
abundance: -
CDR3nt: TGTGCCAGCTCACCACGGGACTCTGGGGCCAACGTCCTGACTTTC
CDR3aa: CASSPRDSGANVLTF

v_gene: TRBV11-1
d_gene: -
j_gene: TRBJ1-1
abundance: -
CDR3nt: TGTGCCAGCAGCTTAGACAGATGGAACACTGAAGCTTTCTTT
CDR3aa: CASSLDRWNTEAFF

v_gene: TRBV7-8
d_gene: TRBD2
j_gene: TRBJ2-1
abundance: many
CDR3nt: TGTGCCAGCAGCCCACCCGGACTAGCGGAGTACCGTGAGCAGTTCTTC
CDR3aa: CASSPPGLAEYREQFF

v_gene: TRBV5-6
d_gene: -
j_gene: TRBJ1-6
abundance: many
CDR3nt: TGTGCCAGCAGTTCAACTCGCAGGACATTCTCCTATAATTCACCCCTCCACTTT
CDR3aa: CASSSTRRTFSYNSPLHF

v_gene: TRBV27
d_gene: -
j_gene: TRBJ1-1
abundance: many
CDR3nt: TGTGCCAGCAGTCTACTCGGGATACAGGCTGAAGCTTTCTTT
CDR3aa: CASSLLGIQAEAFF

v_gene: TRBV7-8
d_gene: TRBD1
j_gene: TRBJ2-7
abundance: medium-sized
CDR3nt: TGTGCCAGCACCGTCGACAGGGTGTCCTACGAGCAGTACTTC
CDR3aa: CASTVDRVSYEQYF

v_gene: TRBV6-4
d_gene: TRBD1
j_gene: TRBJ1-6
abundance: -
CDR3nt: TGTGCCTTCTGCCCTGGACAGGTTAGCTATAATTCACCCCTCCACTTT
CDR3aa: CAFCPGQVSYNSPLHF

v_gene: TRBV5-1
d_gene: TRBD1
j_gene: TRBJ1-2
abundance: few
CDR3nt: TGCGCCAGCAGTCCCGGTGGGACAGGCCCGGGGGGCTACACCTTC
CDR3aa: CASSPGGTGPGGYTF

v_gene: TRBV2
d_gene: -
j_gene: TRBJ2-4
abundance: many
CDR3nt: TGTGCCAGCTTTACCACAGGGAAGGCCAAAAACATTCAGTACTTC
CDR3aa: CASFTTGKAKNIQYF

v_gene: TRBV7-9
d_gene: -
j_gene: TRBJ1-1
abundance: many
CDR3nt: TGTGCCAGCAGCTTAGGGGGTGAAGCTTTCTTT
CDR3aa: CASSLGGEAFF

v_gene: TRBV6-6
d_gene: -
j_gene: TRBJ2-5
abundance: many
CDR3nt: TGTGCCAGCAGTTACTCCCGGGTGGAGACCCAGTACTTC
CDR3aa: CASSYSRVETQYF

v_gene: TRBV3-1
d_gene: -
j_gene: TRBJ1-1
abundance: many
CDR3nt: TGTGCCAGCAGCCAAGGGTCAGGCCGGTGGAACACTGAAGCTTTCTTT
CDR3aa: CASSQGSGRWNTEAFF

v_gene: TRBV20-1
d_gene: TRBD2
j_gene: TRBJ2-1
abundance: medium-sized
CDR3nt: TGCAGTGCTTACAAAGCGGGAGAGTTCTTC
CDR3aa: CSAYKAGEFF

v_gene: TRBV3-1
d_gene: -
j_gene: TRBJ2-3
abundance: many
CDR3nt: TGTGCCAGCAGCCAAGAGACAGCGGCTAGCACAGATACGCAGTATTTT
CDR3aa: CASSQETAASTDTQYF

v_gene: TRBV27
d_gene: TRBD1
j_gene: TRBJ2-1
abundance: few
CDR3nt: TGTGCCAGCAGGCCTGACAGGGGGGTTTACAATGAGCAGTTCTTC
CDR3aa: CASRPDRGVYNEQFF

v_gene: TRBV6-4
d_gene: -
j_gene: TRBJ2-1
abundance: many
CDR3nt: TGTGCCAGCAGTCCCTCAACCTCAGGAACCAATGAGCAGTTCTTC
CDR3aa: CASSPSTSGTNEQFF

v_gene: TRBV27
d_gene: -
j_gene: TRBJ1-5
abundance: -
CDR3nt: TGTGCCAGCAGTTTGAGGAGTCTGGCCGGGGGCAATCAGCCCCAGCATTTT
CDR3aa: CASSLRSLAGGNQPQHF

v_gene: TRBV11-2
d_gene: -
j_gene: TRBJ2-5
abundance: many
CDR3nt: TGTGCCAGCAGCTTAGGAGACCCTGAAGAGACCCAGTACTTC
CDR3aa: CASSLGDPEETQYF

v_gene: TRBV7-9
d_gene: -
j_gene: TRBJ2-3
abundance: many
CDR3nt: TGTGCCAGCAGCTTAGGGCATAATAGCTTAAGCACAGATACGCAGTATTTT
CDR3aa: CASSLGHNSLSTDTQYF

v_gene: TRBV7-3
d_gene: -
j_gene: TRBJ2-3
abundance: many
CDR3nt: TGTGCCAGCAGCTTACTCGGGGCTCCAGATACGCAGTATTTT
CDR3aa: CASSLLGAPDTQYF

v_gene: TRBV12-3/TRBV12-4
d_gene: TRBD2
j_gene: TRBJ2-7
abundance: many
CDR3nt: TGTGCCAGCAGTTTTAATCGGCTAGCGGGAACCGAGCAGTACTTC
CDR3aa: CASSFNRLAGTEQYF

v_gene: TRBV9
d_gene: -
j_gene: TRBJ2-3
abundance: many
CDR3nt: TGTGCCAGCAGCGTTCAGAGCGGAGATACGCAGTATTTT
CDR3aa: CASSVQSGDTQYF